These T cell receptor beta chains were read from a single sample in a study of T-cell reconstitution after alpha-beta-depleted transplantation in children. From the PCR reads, TCRdb called clonotypes with MiXCR, one entry per CDR3 protein. The sample records approximately 490,000 distinct CDR3 sequences, about 10% being singletons. The material sequenced was PBMCs, taken before TCRalphabeta/CD19-depleted stem cell transplant. These receptors were taken from a child aged 2-15 years with inherited bone marrow failure, due to receive a stem cell transplant. Both conserved end residues are part of each CDR3. The D gene is left open where the match is weak. The size field is filled for only some rows; it gives once, few, many or a size class.

j_call d_call v_call cdr3_length clone_size cdr3_aa cdr3_nt
TRBJ2-7 TRBD2 TRBV29-1 15 - CSVEVSGTRIGEQYF TGCAGCGTTGAAGTCTCCGGGACTAGGATTGGCGAGCAGTACTTC
TRBJ2-7 - TRBV20-1 12 many CSAKQVSYEQYF TGCAGTGCTAAACAGGTATCCTACGAGCAGTACTTC
TRBJ2-1 TRBD1 TRBV4-3 15 - CASSQVYRGDDEQFF TGCGCCAGCAGCCAAGTGTACAGGGGGGACGATGAGCAGTTCTTC
TRBJ2-7 - TRBV15 14 many CATSNGRFGLEQYF TGTGCCACCAGTAACGGGAGATTCGGCCTCGAGCAGTACTTC
TRBJ2-7 - TRBV29-1 13 - CSVGLPLSREQYF TGCAGCGTGGGCCTCCCCCTCTCGCGAGAGCAGTACTTC
TRBJ2-3 - TRBV20-1 13 - CSAITLAADTQYF TGCAGTGCTATAACATTAGCCGCCGATACGCAGTATTTT
TRBJ2-6 TRBD2 TRBV7-2 17 many CASSPGLAGTGANVLTF TGTGCCAGCAGCCCGGGACTAGCGGGAACAGGGGCCAACGTCCTGACTTTC
TRBJ2-3 TRBD1 TRBV7-9 12 many CASRQGADTQYF TGTGCCAGCAGGCAGGGGGCCGATACGCAGTATTTT
TRBJ2-1 TRBD2 TRBV5-1 16 few CASSPIVREGYNEQFF TGCGCCAGCAGCCCGATTGTCCGGGAGGGGTACAATGAGCAGTTCTTC
TRBJ2-1 TRBD2 TRBV10-3 13 - CASYQGGYNEQFF TGTGCCTCCTATCAGGGAGGGTACAATGAGCAGTTCTTC
TRBJ2-3 - TRBV12-3/TRBV12-4 15 few CASLWDPRATDTQYF TGTGCCAGCCTTTGGGACCCTCGGGCCACAGATACGCAGTATTTT
TRBJ2-7 TRBD2 TRBV7-2 15 few CASSSGTSGNDEQYF TGTGCCAGCAGCTCTGGGACTAGCGGGAACGACGAGCAGTACTTC
TRBJ2-1 - TRBV20-1 14 many CSARVSSADNEQFF TGCAGTGCTAGGGTGTCTAGCGCGGACAATGAGCAGTTCTTC
TRBJ1-5 - TRBV7-2 15 few CASSLGLLSNQPQHF TGTGCCAGCAGCTTAGGGCTCCTTAGCAATCAGCCCCAGCATTTT
TRBJ2-2 TRBD1 TRBV27 15 many CANFPGGEDTGELFF TGTGCCAACTTTCCAGGGGGCGAGGACACCGGGGAGCTGTTTTTT
TRBJ2-1 - TRBV7-2 15 many CASSKTSRPYNEQFF TGTGCCAGCAGCAAAACGTCGCGGCCCTACAATGAGCAGTTCTTC
TRBJ2-7 TRBD2 TRBV10-3 15 many CAISTSGASSYEQYF TGTGCCATCAGTACTAGCGGAGCAAGCTCCTACGAGCAGTACTTC
TRBJ1-4 TRBD1 TRBV25-1 15 many CASSEGGTGVEKLFF TGTGCCAGCAGTGAAGGGGGGACAGGGGTAGAAAAACTGTTTTTT
TRBJ2-7 TRBD2 TRBV7-2 16 - CASSLTGTSVDYEQYF TGTGCCAGCAGCTTAACCGGGACTAGCGTCGACTACGAGCAGTACTTC
TRBJ2-2 TRBD2 TRBV7-9 17 many CASSFTTSGKNTGELFF TGTGCCAGCAGCTTCACGACTAGCGGAAAGAACACCGGGGAGCTGTTTTTT
TRBJ1-2 - TRBV6-2/TRBV6-3 12 - CASSRGIRGYTF TGTGCCAGCAGCAGGGGAATCCGGGGCTACACCTTC
TRBJ2-5 - TRBV28 16 - CASSLKTHGYQETQYF TGTGCCAGCAGTTTAAAGACTCACGGGTACCAAGAGACCCAGTACTTC
TRBJ2-3 TRBD1 TRBV5-1 16 many CASSLQGQGGTDTQYF TGCGCCAGCAGCTTGCAGGGACAGGGTGGAACAGATACGCAGTATTTT
TRBJ2-5 TRBD2 TRBV6-2/TRBV6-3 16 - CASSAPVAGHQETQYF TGTGCCAGCAGTGCCCCCGTAGCGGGACACCAAGAGACCCAGTACTTC
TRBJ2-1 TRBD2 TRBV28 13 once CASGLAPYNEQFF TGTGCCTCAGGACTAGCACCCTACAATGAGCAGTTCTTC
TRBJ2-2 TRBD1 TRBV24-1 14 - CATGGQGNTGELFF TGTGCCACCGGAGGACAGGGGAACACCGGGGAGCTGTTTTTT
TRBJ2-1 TRBD2 TRBV28 18 many CASSLGLAGYPSYNEQFF TGTGCCAGCAGTTTAGGACTAGCGGGATACCCCTCCTACAATGAGCAGTTCTTC
TRBJ2-7 - TRBV6-2/TRBV6-3 14 many CASSARIPPGEQYF TGTGCCAGCAGTGCCCGGATCCCACCTGGCGAGCAGTACTTC
TRBJ2-6 TRBD1 TRBV24-1 20 many CATSDPTRDRALPGANVLTF TGTGCCACCAGTGACCCCACGCGGGACAGGGCCCTCCCTGGGGCCAACGTCCTGACTTTC
TRBJ2-7 - TRBV9 13 many CASSVGPHYEQYF TGTGCCAGCAGCGTAGGTCCCCACTACGAGCAGTACTTC
TRBJ1-2 - TRBV4-3 14 few CASSQDNNYGGYTF TGCGCCAGCAGCCAGGACAACAACTATGGTGGCTACACCTTC
TRBJ2-7 - TRBV7-2 16 few CASSFSTVTSNYEQYF TGTGCCAGCAGCTTTTCAACTGTTACTAGCAACTACGAGCAGTACTTC
TRBJ1-2 TRBD1 TRBV27 16 many CASSFSGAGGRYGYTF TGTGCCAGCAGTTTTTCGGGGGCAGGGGGCAGGTATGGCTACACCTTC
TRBJ2-7 TRBD2 TRBV12-3/TRBV12-4 15 many CASSSLGTSGYEQYF TGTGCCAGCAGTTCACTCGGGACTAGCGGCTACGAGCAGTACTTC
TRBJ2-1 TRBD2 TRBV20-1 17 many CSARRLAGGSSYNEQFF TGCAGTGCTAGGAGACTAGCGGGGGGGAGCTCCTACAATGAGCAGTTCTTC
TRBJ2-1 TRBD2 TRBV7-2 16 many CASSITSGSYYNEQFF TGTGCCAGCAGCATTACTAGCGGGAGTTACTACAATGAGCAGTTCTTC
TRBJ2-1 TRBD2 TRBV18 15 many CASSLGGGVYNEQFF TGTGCCAGCTCTCTCGGCGGGGGGGTATACAATGAGCAGTTCTTC
TRBJ2-1 - TRBV27 14 many CASSSQLGANEQFF TGTGCCAGCAGTTCCCAGTTGGGAGCCAATGAGCAGTTCTTC
TRBJ1-5 TRBD1 TRBV24-1 16 many CATSDRDRGGNQPQHF TGTGCCACCAGTGATCGGGACAGGGGAGGGAATCAGCCCCAGCATTTT
TRBJ2-4 - TRBV3-1 14 many CASTIGGGKNIQYF TGTGCCAGCACCATCGGGGGTGGCAAAAACATTCAGTACTTC
TRBJ1-5 - TRBV7-2 20 - CASSPEGLGGLGIPIQPQHF TGTGCCAGCAGCCCGGAAGGGTTAGGCGGTCTTGGGATCCCGATTCAGCCCCAGCATTTT
TRBJ2-7 TRBD1 TRBV4-3 16 many CASSLERGQGSYEQYF TGCGCCAGCAGCCTAGAAAGGGGACAGGGGTCCTACGAGCAGTACTTC